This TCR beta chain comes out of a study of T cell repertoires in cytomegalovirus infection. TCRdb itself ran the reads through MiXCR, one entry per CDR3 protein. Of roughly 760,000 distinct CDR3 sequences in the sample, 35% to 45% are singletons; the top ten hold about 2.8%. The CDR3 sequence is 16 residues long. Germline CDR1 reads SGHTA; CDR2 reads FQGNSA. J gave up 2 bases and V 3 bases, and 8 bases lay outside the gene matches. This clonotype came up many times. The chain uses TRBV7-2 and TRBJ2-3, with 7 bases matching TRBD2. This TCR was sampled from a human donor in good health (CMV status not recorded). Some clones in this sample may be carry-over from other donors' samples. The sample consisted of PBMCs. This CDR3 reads CASSLGVRENTDTQYF. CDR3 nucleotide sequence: TGTGCCAGCAGCTTGGGGGTGCGGGAGAACACAGATACGCAGTATTTT.